These T cell receptor beta chains were read from a single sample in a study of breast tumors, draining lymph nodes, adjacent tissues. One entry per CDR3 protein, called by TCRdb with MiXCR from the multiplex PCR reads. The table has under 350,000 distinct CDR3 sequences, around 31% seen once. The specimen was axillary lymph node tissue. These receptors all stem from a female donor with breast cancer. Some clones in this sample may be carry-over from other donors' samples. Each CDR3 is given with its conserved first and last residue. The D gene is left open where the match is weak. Not all rows give a size; the values are once, few, many and, for expanded clones, a class.

clone_size	v_call	d_call	j_call	cdr3_nt	cdr3_aa
many	TRBV6-1	.	TRBJ2-2	TGTGCCAGCAGTGAACTACTAACGAACACCGGGGAGCTGTTTTTT	CASSELLTNTGELFF
few	TRBV6-1	TRBD1	TRBJ2-2	TGTGCCAGCACCCGGCGACACAGGGGGGACACCGGGGAGCTGTTTTTT	CASTRRHRGDTGELFF
many	TRBV9	.	TRBJ2-7	TGTGCCAGCAGCGTATCGGCAGGGTCCAACTACGAGCAGTACTTC	CASSVSAGSNYEQYF
once	TRBV29-1	TRBD2	TRBJ2-1	TGCAGCTCCCGCGGGAGCCTAAAAGAGCAGTTTTTC	CSSRGSLKEQFF
many	TRBV7-8	TRBD2	TRBJ2-3	TGTGCCAGCAGCTTTGGGCTAGCGGTTGCGGATACGCAGTATTTT	CASSFGLAVADTQYF
.	TRBV7-8	.	TRBJ1-2	TGTGCCAGCACCCCTCGATCATCGCCCGCGAACACCGGGGAGATTTATGGCTACACCTTC	CASTPRSSPANTGEIYGYTF
.	TRBV20-1	TRBD2	TRBJ2-5	TGCAGCGCTAGAGAGGCGGGAGCGGGAGATGCGGAGACCCAGTACTTC	CSAREAGAGDAETQYF
many	TRBV5-1	TRBD1	TRBJ2-7	TGCGCCAGCAGCTTATCTCCAGGGGGCGCGAACGAGCAGTACTTC	CASSLSPGGANEQYF
.	TRBV20-1	TRBD2	TRBJ2-7	TGCAGTGCTAGAGGGACTAGCGGGAGTCTCCACGAGCAGTACTTC	CSARGTSGSLHEQYF
many	TRBV10-2	TRBD2	TRBJ2-1	TGCGCCAGCAGTCTAGCGGGAGGAGGCTACAATGAGCAGTTCTTC	CASSLAGGGYNEQFF
once	TRBV6-5	.	TRBJ2-2	TGTGCCAGCAGTCGATCTTTCAGGGGGCTAGCGGTGTCCACCGGGGAGCTGTTTTTT	CASSRSFRGLAVSTGELFF
many	TRBV7-9	TRBD2	TRBJ2-1	TGTGCCAGCAGCTTAGCTATTAGCGGGTACAAATACAATGAGCAGTTCTTC	CASSLAISGYKYNEQFF
many	TRBV10-3	.	TRBJ1-6	TGTGCCATCAGAAAAGCTGGGGGTCCAGGTTCACCCCTCCACTTT	CAIRKAGGPGSPLHF
.	TRBV10-3	.	TRBJ1-1	TGTGCCATCATCCCGGGGGGCACTGAAGCTTTCTTT	CAIIPGGTEAFF
many	TRBV12-3/TRBV12-4	.	TRBJ2-1	TGTGCCAGCCTAGGGACCACCATCTCCTACAATGAGCAGTTCTTC	CASLGTTISYNEQFF
.	TRBV12-3/TRBV12-4	TRBD2	TRBJ2-7	TGTGCCGGCAGTTCCCGGGACTACTTATACGAGCAGTACTTC	CAGSSRDYLYEQYF
.	TRBV12-3/TRBV12-4	.	TRBJ1-4	TGTGCCAGCAGGAGCAAGGAAAAACTGTTTTTT	CASRSKEKLFF
many	TRBV19	.	TRBJ2-7	TGTGCCAGTAGTATGGGGGTCAGCGAGCAGTACTTC	CASSMGVSEQYF
.	TRBV20-1	.	TRBJ1-5	TGCAGTGCTAGACAGAGCCAATCTAATCAGCCCCAGCATTTT	CSARQSQSNQPQHF
few	TRBV6-5	.	TRBJ2-3	TGTGCCAGCAGTCACGTTAGCGGTTCAGATACGCAGTATTTT	CASSHVSGSDTQYF
.	TRBV7-6	TRBD2	TRBJ2-1	TGTGCCAGCAGCCCCCCCATCGCGGGAGTGGGCGGTGAGCAGTCCTTC	CASSPPIAGVGGEQSF
.	TRBV6-6	.	TRBJ2-3	TGTGCCAGCAGTCACTCTTTAGCCCGGGGGCGGACGCAGTATTTT	CASSHSLARGRTQYF
.	TRBV7-6	.	TRBJ1-5	TGTGCCAGCAGCTTAGGGCCCGGAAGCAGTCGGCCCCAGCATTTT	CASSLGPGSSRPQHF
.	TRBV20-1	TRBD1	TRBJ2-5	TGCAGTGCTAAGGGGATGACAGGGGGGAGTGAAGAGACCCAGTACTTC	CSAKGMTGGSEETQYF
few	TRBV4-2	.	TRBJ2-1	TGTGCCAGCAGCCAAGTCGGGGGTAATGAGCAGTTCTTC	CASSQVGGNEQFF
few	TRBV6-2/TRBV6-3	TRBD1	TRBJ2-7	TGTGCCAGCAGTTACTCTCCGGGACAGGGCCTATACGAGCAGTACTTC	CASSYSPGQGLYEQYF
.	TRBV9	.	TRBJ2-2	TGTGCCAGCAGCCACCCTACGCGCGTCGGGGAGCTGCTTTTT	CASSHPTRVGELLF
many	TRBV20-1	TRBD1	TRBJ2-7	TGCAGTGCTACGGAGGGACAGGAGCCTTCCGAGCAGTACTTC	CSATEGQEPSEQYF
.	TRBV27	TRBD1	TRBJ1-5	TGTGCCAGCAGTTTAGTAGGGGGCGGCAATCAGCCCCAGCATTTT	CASSLVGGGNQPQHF
.	TRBV12-3/TRBV12-4	TRBD2	TRBJ2-7	TGTGCCAGCAGTTTATTACAGACCCCCCCACTAGCGGGAGTTTTCTACGAGCAGTACTTC	CASSLLQTPPLAGVFYEQYF
.	TRBV15	.	TRBJ1-4	TGTGCCACCAGCAAAAGACAGGTGACTAATGAAAAACTGTTTTTT	CATSKRQVTNEKLFF
many	TRBV13	.	TRBJ2-1	TGTGCCAGCAGCTTTGCGGCCCAGAGAGAGCAGTTCTTC	CASSFAAQREQFF
many	TRBV10-3	TRBD1	TRBJ2-7	TGTGCCATCAGGCTGGATCGGGACAGAAACTACGAGCAGTACTTC	CAIRLDRDRNYEQYF
many	TRBV7-2	TRBD2	TRBJ2-1	TGTGCCAGCAGCCAACCCCGGACTAGCGGGAGTGGATACAATGAGCAGTTCTTC	CASSQPRTSGSGYNEQFF
many	TRBV6-5	.	TRBJ2-7	TGTGCCAGCAGTACCAATGGACGGGGCTACGAGCAGTACTTC	CASSTNGRGYEQYF
once	TRBV12-3/TRBV12-4	TRBD2	TRBJ2-1	TGTGCCCGCAGTTTCCCCCAAGGGACTACCGAGCAGTTCTTC	CARSFPQGTTEQFF
many	TRBV24-1	TRBD2	TRBJ2-1	TGTGCCACCAGTGATTTGGGGACTAGCGGGAGATATTATGAGCAGTTCTTC	CATSDLGTSGRYYEQFF
.	TRBV7-6	TRBD1	TRBJ2-3	TGTGCCAGCAGCTGGACCGGGACAGGGGACACAGATACGCAGTATTTT	CASSWTGTGDTDTQYF